These T cell receptor beta chains were read from a single sample in a study of shared clonotypes between healthy human individuals. The table came from immunoSEQ multiplex PCR; TCRdb's copy has only in-frame clones and leaves some out. The sample carries millions of clones, over 90% recorded once. Source material: naive CD4+ T cells from PBMCs. These TCRs come from a man younger than 30 in good health. Some clones in this sample may be carry-over from other donors' samples. The CDR3 runs from the conserved cysteine through the conserved F or W.

j_call v_call cdr3_aa
TRBJ2-2 TRBV11-2 CASSHPRGAGVSIGELFF
TRBJ2-6 TRBV28 CASSLSGQGGANVLTF
TRBJ1-2 TRBV12-5 CASASGQRNYGYTF
TRBJ2-5 TRBV4-3 CASSQDRRQQTQYF
TRBJ2-1 TRBV6-1 CASSAVEIWGQHYNEQFF
TRBJ2-5 TRBV15 CATSRDRASQETQYF
TRBJ1-1 TRBV18 CASSPPIRGSAEAFF
TRBJ1-2 TRBV27 CASSLFPDRGSDGYTF
TRBJ1-4 TRBV5-4 CASSPAGVNEKLFF
TRBJ2-5 TRBV5-1 CASSWGRETQYF
TRBJ2-3 TRBV7-2 CASSLARQSTDTQYF
TRBJ2-7 TRBV23-1 CASSPGTGDF